This T cell receptor (beta chain) originates from a study of cytomegalovirus exposure and HLA in healthy donors. PCR involved 60 Vbeta and 13 Jbeta primers. The protocol was immunoSEQ multiplex PCR, while the TCRdb copy is restricted to in-frame clones and leaves out a portion. The repertoire holds some 140,000 clones, with around 79% as singletons. V was clipped by 4 bases and J by 6 bases; unmatched bases: 8. Germline lookup yields CDR1 SQVTM and CDR2 ANQGSEA. The CDR3 totals 14 residues. This clonotype was sampled from a female donor in good health and CMV-seronegative. The chain joins TRBV29-1 to TRBJ2-7; 11 bases match TRBD1. Sequencing was performed on PBMCs. CDR3 region: CSVAGTGGFGEQYF. The CDR3 nucleotides are TGCAGCGTTGCCGGGACAGGGGGTTTTGGCGAGCAGTACTTC.